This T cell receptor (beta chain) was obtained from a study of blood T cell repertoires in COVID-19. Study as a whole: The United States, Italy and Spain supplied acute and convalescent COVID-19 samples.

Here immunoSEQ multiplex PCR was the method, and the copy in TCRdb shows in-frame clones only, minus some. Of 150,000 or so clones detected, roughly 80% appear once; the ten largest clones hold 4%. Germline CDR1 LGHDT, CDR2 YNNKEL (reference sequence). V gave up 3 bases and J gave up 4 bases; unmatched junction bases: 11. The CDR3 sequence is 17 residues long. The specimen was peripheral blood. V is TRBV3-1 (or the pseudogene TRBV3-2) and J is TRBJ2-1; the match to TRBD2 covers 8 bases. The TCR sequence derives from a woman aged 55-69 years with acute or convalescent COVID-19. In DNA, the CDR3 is TGTGCCAGCAGCCATACCTCTAGCGGGCCCTTTTACAATGAGCAGTTCTTC. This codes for CASSHTSSGPFYNEQFF.